This T cell receptor (beta chain) originates from a study of blood T cell repertoires in COVID-19. On the study more broadly: T cells, B-cell-depleted T cells, or PBMCs supplied cDNA or gDNA.

Some clones are missing from TCRdb's copy, which holds only in-frame ones; the method was immunoSEQ multiplex PCR. In the table there are more than 350,000 clones, about 86% of which are singletons. Two negative PCRs, clearance, or symptom resolution were required of recovered Cohort 3 donors. V was clipped by 7 bases and J by 2 bases, with 11 bases between them. The length of the CDR3 is 13 residues. CDR1 is PRHDT and CDR2 is FYEKMQ in the germline V gene (reference sequence). The sequencing sample was made of PBMCs or T cells enriched from blood (not recorded which). The origin of this receptor is a woman aged 45-60 years who had recovered from COVID-19. The rearrangement joins TRBV13 to TRBJ1-1; no definite D call. The CDR3 region is CASTPGENTEAFF. The CDR3 DNA is TGTGCCAGCACACCCGGGGAAAACACTGAAGCTTTCTTT.